This T cell receptor beta chain was captured in a study of radiotherapy plus CTLA-4 blockade in lung cancer. Profiling relied on immunoSEQ multiplex PCR, and the TCRdb table lists in-frame clones only, not all of them. The sample consists of roughly 45,000 clones, roughly 60% of them appearing once. CDR3 length equals 16 residues. Germline V gives CDR1 SGDLS, CDR2 YYNGEE. The trim removed 4 bases at V and 1 base at J, leaving 3 bases unmatched. The chain uses TRBV9 and TRBJ2-6; 9 nucleotides match TRBD1. The receptor was derived from a human donor with non-small cell lung cancer who had a partial response to radiotherapy plus ipilimumab. This specimen was peripheral blood, taken from a patient treated with radiotherapy plus ipilimumab. The CDR3 is CASSPGQGSGANVLTF. The DNA of the CDR3 is TGTGCCAGCAGCCCCGGACAGGGGTCTGGGGCCAACGTCCTGACTTTC.